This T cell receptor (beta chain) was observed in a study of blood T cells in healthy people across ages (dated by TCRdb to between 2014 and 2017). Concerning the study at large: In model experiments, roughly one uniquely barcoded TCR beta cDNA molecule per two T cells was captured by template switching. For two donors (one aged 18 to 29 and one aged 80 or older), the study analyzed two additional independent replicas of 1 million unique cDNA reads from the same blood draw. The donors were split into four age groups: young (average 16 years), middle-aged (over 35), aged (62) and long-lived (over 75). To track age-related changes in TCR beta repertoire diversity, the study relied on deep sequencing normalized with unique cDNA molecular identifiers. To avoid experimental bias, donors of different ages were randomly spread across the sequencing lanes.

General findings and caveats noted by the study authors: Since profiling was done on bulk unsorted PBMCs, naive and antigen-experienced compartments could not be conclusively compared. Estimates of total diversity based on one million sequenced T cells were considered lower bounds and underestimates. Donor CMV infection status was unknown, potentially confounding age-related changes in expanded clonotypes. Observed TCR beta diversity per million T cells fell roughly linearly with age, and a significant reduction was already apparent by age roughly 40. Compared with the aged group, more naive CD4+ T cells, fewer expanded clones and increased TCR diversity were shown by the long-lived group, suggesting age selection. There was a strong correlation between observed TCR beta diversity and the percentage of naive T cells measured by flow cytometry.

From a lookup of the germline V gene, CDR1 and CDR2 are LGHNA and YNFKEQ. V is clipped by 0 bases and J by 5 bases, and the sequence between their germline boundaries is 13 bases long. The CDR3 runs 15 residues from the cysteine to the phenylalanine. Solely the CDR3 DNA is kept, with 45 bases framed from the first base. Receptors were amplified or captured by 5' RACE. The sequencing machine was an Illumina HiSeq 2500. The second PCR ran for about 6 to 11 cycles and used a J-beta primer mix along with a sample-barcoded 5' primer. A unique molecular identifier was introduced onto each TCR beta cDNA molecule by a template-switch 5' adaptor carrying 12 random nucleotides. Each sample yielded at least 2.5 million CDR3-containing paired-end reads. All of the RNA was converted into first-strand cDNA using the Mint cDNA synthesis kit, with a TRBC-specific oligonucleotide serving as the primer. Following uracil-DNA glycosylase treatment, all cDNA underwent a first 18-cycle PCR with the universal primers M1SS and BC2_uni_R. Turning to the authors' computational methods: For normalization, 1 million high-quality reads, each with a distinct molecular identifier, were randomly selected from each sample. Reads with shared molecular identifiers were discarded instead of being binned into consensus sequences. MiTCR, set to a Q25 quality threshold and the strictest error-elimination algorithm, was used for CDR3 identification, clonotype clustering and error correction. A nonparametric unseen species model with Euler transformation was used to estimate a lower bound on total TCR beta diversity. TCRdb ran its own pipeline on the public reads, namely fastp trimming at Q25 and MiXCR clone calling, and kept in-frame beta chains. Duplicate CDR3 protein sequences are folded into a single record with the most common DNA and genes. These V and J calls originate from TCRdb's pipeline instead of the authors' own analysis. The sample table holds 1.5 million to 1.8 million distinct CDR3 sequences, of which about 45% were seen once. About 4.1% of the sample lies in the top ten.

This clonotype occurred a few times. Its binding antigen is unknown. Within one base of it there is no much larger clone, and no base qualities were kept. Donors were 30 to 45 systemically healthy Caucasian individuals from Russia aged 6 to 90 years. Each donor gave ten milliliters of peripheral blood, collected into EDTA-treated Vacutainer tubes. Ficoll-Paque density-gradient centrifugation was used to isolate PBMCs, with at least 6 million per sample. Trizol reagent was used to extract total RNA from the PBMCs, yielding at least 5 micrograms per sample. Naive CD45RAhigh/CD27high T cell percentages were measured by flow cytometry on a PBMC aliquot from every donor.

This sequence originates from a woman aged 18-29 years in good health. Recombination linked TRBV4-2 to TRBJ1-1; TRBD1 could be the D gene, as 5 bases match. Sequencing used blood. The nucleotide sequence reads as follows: TGTGCCAGCAGCCAAGATCCGGCAGGGAGAACTGAAGCTTTCTTT. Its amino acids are CASSQDPAGRTEAFF.